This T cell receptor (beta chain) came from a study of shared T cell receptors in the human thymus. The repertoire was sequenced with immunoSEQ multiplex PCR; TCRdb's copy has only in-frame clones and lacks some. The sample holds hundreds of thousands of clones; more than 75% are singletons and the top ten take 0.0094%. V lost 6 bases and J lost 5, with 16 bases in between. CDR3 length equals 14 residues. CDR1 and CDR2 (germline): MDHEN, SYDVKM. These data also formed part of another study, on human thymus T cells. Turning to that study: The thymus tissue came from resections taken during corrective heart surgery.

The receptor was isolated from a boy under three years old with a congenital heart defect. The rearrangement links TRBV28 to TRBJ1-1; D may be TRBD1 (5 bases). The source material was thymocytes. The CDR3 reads CASRGGRGGTEAFF. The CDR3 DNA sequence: TGTGCCAGCAGGGGGGGGAGGGGTGGGACTGAAGCTTTCTTT.